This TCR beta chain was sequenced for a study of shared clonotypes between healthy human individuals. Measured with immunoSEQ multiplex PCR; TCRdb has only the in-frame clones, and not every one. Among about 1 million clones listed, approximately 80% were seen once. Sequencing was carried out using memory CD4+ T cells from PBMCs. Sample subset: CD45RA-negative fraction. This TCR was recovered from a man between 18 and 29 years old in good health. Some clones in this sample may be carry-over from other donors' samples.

The CDR3 DNA reads TGTGCCAGCAGCTTTCTAGCGGATAGCTCCTACGAGCAGTACTTC. Translating it yields CASSFLADSSYEQYF. The chain uses TRBV11-2 and TRBJ2-7; 7 bases fit TRBD2. CDR1 is SGHAT, CDR2 FQNNGV, per germline. The CDR3 sequence is 15 residues long. The trim removed 3 bases at V and 0 bases at J, leaving 5 bases unmatched.